This TCR beta chain stems from a study of breast tumors, draining lymph nodes, adjacent tissues. Overall study results and limits: Tumors had less TCR diversity than lymph nodes, more than nontumor tissue.

A single record per CDR3 protein comes from TCRdb applying MiXCR to the multiplex PCR reads. The sample lists 200,000 to 250,000 distinct CDR3 sequences, less than 40% occurring once. The CDR3 is made up of 16 amino acids. Germline assignment: CDR1 MGHDK and CDR2 SYGVNS. With V trimmed by 2 bases and J by 5 bases, 10 bases remained unmatched. Samples came from axillary lymph nodes draining the breast cancer. About this clonotype: Its antigen is unknown.

Sequencing was carried out using axillary lymph node tissue. The receptor comes from a female donor with breast cancer. Some clones in this sample may be carry-over from other donors' samples. This rearrangement joins TRBV25-1 to TRBJ2-5, with TRBD2 matching over 8 bases. Written as DNA, the CDR3 is TGTGCCAGCAGTGAAACCCTGAGCGGGAGTACGGAGACCCAGTACTTC. Protein sequence: CASSETLSGSTETQYF. Combining the CDR3 with reference TRBV25-1 and TRBJ2-5 gives the whole variable domain EADIYQTPRYLVIGTGKKITLECSQTMGHDKMYWYQQDPGMELHLIHYSYGVNSTEKGDLSSESTVSRIRTEHFPLTLESARPSHTSQYLCASSETLSGSTETQYFGPGTRLLVL.